Presented here are 9 T cell receptor beta chains from one specimen sequenced in a study of CD8 T cells in ankylosing spondylitis. TCRdb recomputed calls from the 5' RACE reads with MiXCR, one row per CDR3 protein. The repertoire holds under 120,000 distinct CDR3 sequences, with approximately 25% as singletons. Sequencing was done on a sample of synovial fluid, either unsorted or a sorted T cell fraction (not recorded which). The source is a male donor with ankylosing spondylitis.

This clonotype has only a few counts. V and J are TRBV13 and TRBJ2-7, with 7 bases that match TRBD1. The CDR3 totals 13 residues. The V gene's germline CDR1 is PRHDT and CDR2 FYEKMQ (reference sequence). The V and J ends lost 5 bases and 4 bases, in that order; junction bases with no gene match: 5. CDR3 sequence: CASSISGGYEQYF. CDR3 sequence (DNA): TGTGCCAGCAGCATCTCAGGGGGTTACGAGCAGTACTTC.

This clonotype has at least ten counts. The rearrangement joins TRBV12-3 or TRBV12-4 to TRBJ2-1, with 8 bases fitting TRBD2. Trimming cost V 6 bases and J 6 bases; bases outside gene matches: 19. This CDR3 comprises 18 residues. Here the CDR3 reads CASSPFPLKAGVPNEQFF. The CDR3 DNA sequence: TGTGCCAGCAGCCCTTTTCCTCTTAAAGCGGGAGTCCCCAATGAGCAGTTCTTC.

This chain links TRBV6-2 or TRBV6-3 with TRBJ2-1; D unclear. Trimming cost V 4 bases and J 5 bases, with 9 bases left between them. The CDR3 length is 13 residues. Germline values: CDR1 MNHEY, CDR2 SVGEGT. For the CDR3, the DNA is TGTGCCAGCAGTTCCCGCTTCAACAATGAGCAGTTCTTC. This encodes CASSSRFNNEQFF.

In its sample, this clonotype was seen once. The chain employs TRBV30 and TRBJ2-1, with TRBD2 matching over 13 bases. This CDR3 region has 15 residues. Losses at the gene ends were 4 bases for V and 8 bases for J; bases not matched to a gene: 8. CDR1 and CDR2 from the germline V gene are GTSNPN and SVGIG (reference sequence). The CDR3 bases are TGTGCCTGGACACTAGCGGGAGGGCCAGGTGATGAGCAGTTCTTC. Amino acids: CAWTLAGGPGDEQFF.

The chain recombines TRBV15 with TRBJ2-5; 8 positions match TRBD2. J lost 1 base, V lost 1 base, and 26 bases had no gene match. This CDR3 has 23 residues. Germline loops: CDR1 LNHNV, CDR2 YYDKDF (reference sequence). For the CDR3, the DNA is TGTGCCACCAGCAGAGGAGGGGGAGGGACCCCATGGCGCGGGAGGACCCCCCAAGAGACCCAGTACTTC. Translation: CATSRGGGGTPWRGRTPQETQYF.

This clonotype was seen more than once but under ten times. The rearrangement links TRBV15 to TRBJ2-1; D is possibly TRBD2 (5 bases). Trimming took off 8 bases at V and 6 bases at J, with 17 bases between the two ends. The CDR3 spans 14 residues. CDR1 and CDR2 from the germline V gene are LNHNV and YYDKDF (reference sequence). This CDR3 reads CATSPGDGLNEQFF. CDR3 sequence (DNA): TGTGCCACCTCCCCGGGTGATGGACTCAATGAGCAGTTCTTC. Full variable domain (outside the CDR3, taken from reference TRBV15 and TRBJ2-1): DAMVIQNPRYQVTQFGKPVTLSCSQTLNHNVMYWYQQKSSQAPKLLFHYYDKDFNNEADTPDNFQSRRPNTSFCFLDIRSPGLGDTAMYLCATSPGDGLNEQFFGPGTRLTVL.

CDR3 in amino acids: CAWGVWAGQNTGELFF. CDR3 in DNA: TGTGCCTGGGGGGTGTGGGCGGGACAGAACACCGGGGAGCTGTTTTTT. The J gene is TRBJ2-2, the V gene TRBV30; D possibly uses TRBD1 or TRBD2 (6 bases each). V lost 5 bases and J lost 1, with 17 bases in between. Germline values: CDR1 GTSNPN, CDR2 SVGIG (reference sequence). The CDR3 spans 16 residues. Full variable domain (missing parts from reference TRBV30 and TRBJ2-2): SQTIHQWPATLVQPVGSPLSLECTVEGTSNPNLYWYRQAAGRGLQLLFYSVGIGQISSEVPQNLSASRPQDRQFILSSKKLLLSDSGFYLCAWGVWAGQNTGELFFGEGSRLTVL.

This rearrangement joins TRBV24-1 to TRBJ2-1; no clear D gene. Germline V gene data show CDR1 as KGHDR and CDR2 as SFDVKD. Trimming stripped 4 bases from V and 8 bases from J, with 11 bases between. CDR3 length equals 13 residues. CDR3 sequence reads: CATSDSPADEQFF. CDR3 nucleotides: TGTGCCACCAGTGACAGCCCGGCGGATGAGCAGTTCTTC.

The chain recombines TRBV5-8 with TRBJ1-5, with D unresolved. Per the germline V gene, CDR1 is SGHTS and CDR2 is YDEGEE. V shed 4 bases and J shed 6 bases, with 5 bases lying between them. CDR3 size: 11 residues. The CDR3 DNA sequence: TGTGCCAGCAGCGTGCGTCAGCCCCAGCATTTT. The encoded protein is CASSVRQPQHF.